This passage covers 11 T cell receptor beta chains from one sample sequenced in a study of vaccination effects on CD4 cells after COVID-19. No antigen has been assigned to these receptors. Antigen-specific CD4+ T cells were first expanded with viral peptide pools by the ViraFEST assay and only then sequenced. When ten to eleven days of culture had elapsed, CD4+ T cells were isolated. All participants had two doses of either the BNT162b2 or mRNA-1273 vaccine. The data were produced by immunoSEQ multiplex PCR, yet TCRdb's version contains in-frame clones alone and is incomplete. In the table there are 65,000 to 95,000 clones, around 74% of which are singletons. The material sequenced was CD4+ T cells from PBMCs cultured with HCoV-OC43 spike peptides, taken after COVID-19 vaccination. Subset here: HCoV-OC43 spike overlapping peptide pool stimulation. The source is a human donor who received a COVID-19 vaccine.

This clone came up a few times. This rearrangement joins TRBV7-8 to TRBJ1-5, with D unclear. Trimming shortened V by 2 bases and J by 0 bases, and 5 bases separated the two germline ends. CDR1 is SGHVS and CDR2 is FQNEAQ in the germline V gene. The CDR3 has 14 amino acids. CDR3 in amino acids: CASSLIYSNQPQHF. CDR3 coding DNA: TGTGCCAGCAGCTTAATTTATAGCAATCAGCCCCAGCATTTT.

The chain links TRBV19 to TRBJ2-3; no clear D. Germline CDR1 reads LNHDA; CDR2 reads SQIVND (reference sequence). The CDR3 is made up of 16 amino acids. Deletions cut 8 bases from V and 3 bases from J, with 21 bases between. CDR3 coding DNA: TGTGCCAGTTCGAGCTCGGACGGTGGGGTAACAGATACGCAGTATTTT. Amino acids: CASSSSDGGVTDTQYF.

The chain joins TRBV19 to TRBJ1-1; D possibly corresponds to TRBD1 (5 bases). The CDR3 is 15 residues long. Between the trimmed V and J ends, which lost 5 bases and 1 base, there was a span of 14 bases. Germline V gene sequence: CDR1 LNHDA, CDR2 SQIVND (reference sequence). DNA of the CDR3: TGTGCCAGTAGTTACCAGGGAGGTACGAACACTGAAGCTTTCTTT. Residues: CASSYQGGTNTEAFF.

Only a few counts were recorded for this clone. This sequence joins TRBV20-1 and TRBJ2-1; D ambiguous. Trimming removed 2 bases from V and 10 bases from J, with 9 bases in between. This CDR3 contains 11 residues. The germline CDR1 and CDR2 sequences are DFQATT and SNEGSKA (reference sequence). The CDR3 bases are TGCAGTGCTAGACTGCTACGGGAGCAGTTCTTC. This codes for CSARLLREQFF.

The chain carries TRBV7-2 and TRBJ1-5; D is unresolved. This CDR3 contains 14 residues. The germline CDR1 and CDR2 sequences are SGHTA and FQGNSA. Between the trimmed V and J ends, which lost 1 base and 9 bases, there was a span of 13 bases. DNA for the CDR3: TGTGCCAGCAGCTTAGATCGGGGAGCCGGGCCCCAGCATTTT. It translates to CASSLDRGAGPQHF.

V is TRBV5-5 and J is TRBJ2-1, with a tentative D call TRBD2 (5 bases). Trimming removed 2 bases at V and 4 bases at J, with 13 bases between. CDR3 length: 15 amino acids. Germline V gene data show CDR1 as SGHKS and CDR2 as YYEKEE (reference sequence). The CDR3, as DNA: TGTGCCAGCAGCTTTGCAAGGACGGGATACAATGAGCAGTTCTTC. Translation: CASSFARTGYNEQFF. Full variable domain (rest looked up from reference TRBV5-5 and TRBJ2-1): DAGVTQSPTHLIKTRGQQVTLRCSPISGHKSVSWYQQVLGQGPQFIFQYYEKEERGRGNFPDRFSARQFPNYSSELNVNALLLGDSALYLCASSFARTGYNEQFFGPGTRLTVL.

The J gene is TRBJ2-3, the V gene TRBV19; 8 bases align to TRBD1. This CDR3 spans 14 amino acids. Germline trimming cut 6 bases from V and 0 bases from J; bases unmatched to any gene: 2. Germline V lookup: CDR1 LNHDA, CDR2 SQIVND (reference sequence). The CDR3, as DNA: TGTGCCAGTAGGAGGACAGGGAGCACAGATACGCAGTATTTT. Translation gives CASRRTGSTDTQYF.

The gene calls are TRBV28 and TRBJ2-7; D gene uncertain. V dropped 4 bases and J dropped 5 bases, with 6 bases sitting between them. This CDR3 has 11 amino acids. In germline, CDR1 is MDHEN, CDR2 SYDVKM. The chain's CDR3 is CASSSIDEQYV. As DNA, the CDR3 is TGTGCCAGCAGTTCGATCGACGAGCAGTACGTC.

The chain links TRBV7-2 to TRBJ2-1, with TRBD1 matching over 7 bases. The CDR3 has 16 residues. J was trimmed by 6 bases and V by 2 bases; bases with no gene match: 10. Per the germline V gene, CDR1 is SGHTA and CDR2 is FQGNSA. Written as DNA, the CDR3 is TGTGCCAGCAGCTTATCTGGGACAGATCCTCCCAATGAGCAGTTCTTC. This codes for CASSLSGTDPPNEQFF.

A few counts support this clone. V gene TRBV4-3 combines with J gene TRBJ1-1, with unresolved D. Germline V gives CDR1 LGHNA, CDR2 YSLEER. With 1 base removed from V and 0 bases from J, the gap between germline ends came to 9 bases. This CDR3 has 15 amino acids. CDR3 sequence: CASSQVPTLNTEAFF. CDR3 bases: TGCGCCAGCAGCCAAGTTCCGACCCTGAACACTGAAGCTTTCTTT.

The CDR3 DNA is TGTGCCAGCAGCCAAGGGATTTTGGCGACAGGGAGCAATCAGCCCCAGCATTTT. It yields the protein CASSQGILATGSNQPQHF. The chain joins TRBV3-1 (or the pseudogene TRBV3-2) to TRBJ1-5; 7 positions match TRBD1. The CDR3 length is 18 residues. Germline V gene data show CDR1 as LGHDT and CDR2 as YNNKEL (reference sequence). The ends lost 1 base at V and 1 base at J; junction bases unmatched: 10.